The clone carrying this TCR beta chain was recorded once. This specimen comes from a study of blood T cell repertoires in COVID-19. Study-wide background: Material from acute and convalescent COVID-19 was sourced from the United States, Italy and Spain. The cDNA or gDNA used as material had been derived from T cells, B-cell-depleted T cells, or PBMCs.

The authors' processing: Estimated nucleated cell counts came from reference gene primer amplification. Sequencing used immunoSEQ multiplex PCR; TCRdb keeps in-frame clones, though not all of them. For V, J and clone size, that table is used; D and trimming come from the DNA. The sample includes around 140,000 clones, 60% to 75% seen only once; the top ten take 1.5% to 2%. The CDR3 is made up of 13 amino acids. Per germline, CDR1 SGHAT and CDR2 FQNNGV. The germline V and J ends were trimmed by 4 bases and 0 bases, with 7 bases remaining between them. The source material was peripheral blood. The rearrangement uses TRBV11-2 and TRBJ2-7; tentatively, D is TRBD1 (6 bases). The sequence derives from a woman in her 70s with acute or convalescent COVID-19. The CDR3 nucleotides are TGTGCCAGCAGCTCGGACAGCTCCTACGAGCAGTACTTC. It encodes CASSSDSSYEQYF.